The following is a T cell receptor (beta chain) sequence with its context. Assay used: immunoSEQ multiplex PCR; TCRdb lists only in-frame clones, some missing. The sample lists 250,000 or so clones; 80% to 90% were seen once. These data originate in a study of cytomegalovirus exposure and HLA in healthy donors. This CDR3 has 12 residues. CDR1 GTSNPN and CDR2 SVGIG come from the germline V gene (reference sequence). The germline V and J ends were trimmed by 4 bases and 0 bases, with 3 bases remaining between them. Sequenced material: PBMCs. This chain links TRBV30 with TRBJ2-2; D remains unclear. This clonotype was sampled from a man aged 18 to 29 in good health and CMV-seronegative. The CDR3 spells CAWTANTGELFF. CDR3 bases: TGTGCCTGGACGGCGAACACCGGGGAGCTGTTTTTT.